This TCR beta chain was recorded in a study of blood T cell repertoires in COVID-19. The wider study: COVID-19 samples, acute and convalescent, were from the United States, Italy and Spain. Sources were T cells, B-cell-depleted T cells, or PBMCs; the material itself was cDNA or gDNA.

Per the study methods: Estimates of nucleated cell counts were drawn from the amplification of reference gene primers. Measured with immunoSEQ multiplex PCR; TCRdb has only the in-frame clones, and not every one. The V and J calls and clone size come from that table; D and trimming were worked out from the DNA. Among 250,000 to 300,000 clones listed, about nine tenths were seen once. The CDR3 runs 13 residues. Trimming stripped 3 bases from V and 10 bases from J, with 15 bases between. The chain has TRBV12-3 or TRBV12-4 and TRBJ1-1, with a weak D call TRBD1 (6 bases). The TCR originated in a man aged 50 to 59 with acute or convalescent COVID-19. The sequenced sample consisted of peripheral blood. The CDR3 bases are TGTGCCAGCAGTTTGGGGGCGCGAGGTGGAGCTTTCTTT. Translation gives CASSLGARGGAFF.